This TCR beta chain was captured in a study of T cells in Graves' hyperthyroidism and ophthalmopathy. Concerning this clonotype itself: Its specificity is not known.

Germline assignment: CDR1 MNHEY and CDR2 SMNVEV (reference sequence). Trimming left V 1 base short and J 7 bases short, with 11 bases between. The CDR3 extends over 14 amino acids. TCR beta CDR3 sequences were amplified from RNA transcripts. The HTBI primer set was used in a first-round RT-PCR of the TCR CDR3. Each CDR3 protein gets one entry after TCRdb re-called the multiplex PCR reads with MiXCR. The table shows about 500,000 distinct CDR3 sequences, with roughly a sixth occurring only once. Points from the study as a whole: The majority of expanded thyroid clonotypes above 0.001 also appeared in blood.

The chain is built from TRBV27 and TRBJ1-5, with a possible D match to TRBD1 (5 bases). Source material: blood. The origin of this receptor is a woman under 30 with Graves' ophthalmopathy. The CDR3 region is CASSLFGGDQPQHF. CDR3 nucleotides: TGTGCCAGCAGTTTATTCGGGGGGGACCAGCCCCAGCATTTT.